This T cell receptor (beta chain) was documented in a study of blood T cell repertoires in COVID-19. Overall study: PBMCs, B-cell-depleted T cells, or T cells provided the cDNA or gDNA that made up the material.

V was pared by 5 bases and J by 5 bases, with 12 bases between. This CDR3 region has 13 residues. The germline V gene has CDR1 SGHTA and CDR2 FQGNSA. In the original processing: By means of reference gene primer amplification, nucleated cell counts were estimated. TCRdb keeps only in-frame clones here, not all; method: immunoSEQ multiplex PCR. V, J and clone size were drawn from that table, and D and trimming were deduced from the DNA. The table shows approximately 110,000 clones, with 69% occurring only once. The sample taken for sequencing was peripheral blood. This receptor was identified in a man older than 75 with acute or convalescent COVID-19. The chain has TRBV7-2 and TRBJ2-5, with D maybe TRBD2 (5 bases). CDR3 sequence: CASSLSAGETQYF. The DNA of the CDR3 is TGTGCCAGCAGCCTTAGCGCCGGCGAGACCCAGTACTTC.